These 7 T cell receptor beta chains were all obtained from the same sample, sequenced in a study of blood T cell repertoires in COVID-19. Clones were sequenced by immunoSEQ multiplex PCR, and TCRdb holds only the in-frame ones, with some missing. The table lists approximately 180,000 clones, 70% to 90% of them singletons, with approximately 11% in the top ten. The specimen was peripheral blood. These receptors were collected from a human donor with active or convalescent COVID-19. The donor label of this sample is uncertain.

CDR3 region: CASSFRRTGGGSEQYF. The CDR3 DNA reads as TGTGCCAGCAGTTTTCGTAGGACAGGGGGTGGCAGCGAGCAGTACTTC. The J gene is TRBJ2-7, the V gene TRBV28; 10 nucleotides match TRBD1. Germline CDR1 and CDR2: MDHEN and SYDVKM. The J segment lost 6 bases and the V segment lost 3 bases, leaving 11 bases of the junction unmatched. The CDR3 extends over 16 amino acids.

J is TRBJ2-3 and V is TRBV12-3 or TRBV12-4; no clear D. V gave up 5 bases and J gave up 1 base, with 4 bases separating them. This CDR3 has 12 amino acids. CDR3 protein: CASSRRTDTQYF. The DNA for the CDR3 is TGTGCCAGCAGTCGTCGCACAGATACGCAGTATTTT.

The chain carries TRBV27 and TRBJ1-3, with D tentatively TRBD1 (6 bases). The V end was cut by 2 bases, the J end by 3 bases, with 14 bases between. Germline CDR1 reads MNHEY; CDR2 reads SMNVEV (reference sequence). The CDR3 loop spans 16 amino acids. The CDR3 sequence: CASSLGPGVGGNTIYF. CDR3 coding DNA: TGTGCCAGCAGTTTAGGGCCAGGGGTAGGTGGAAACACCATATATTTT.

This clone has only one observation. J is TRBJ2-7 and V is TRBV10-3; 11 bases line up with TRBD1. Germline V CDR1 and CDR2: ENHRY, SYGVKD. The CDR3 length is 14 residues. With 4 bases clipped from V and 2 bases from J, the junction kept 1 base outside the gene matches. CDR3 coding DNA: TGTGCCATCAGTGGGGGACAGGGGGCCTACGAGCAGTACTTC. It yields the protein CAISGGQGAYEQYF.

This clone came up once. J is TRBJ1-2 and V is TRBV7-9, with D unclear. This CDR3 has 12 residues. In germline, CDR1 is SEHNR, CDR2 FQNEAQ (reference sequence). Trimming cost V 9 bases and J 2 bases, with 10 bases left between them. As DNA, the CDR3 is TGTGCCAGTCCCTCCGTGAACTATGGCTACACCTTC. Amino acids: CASPSVNYGYTF. Supplemented by reference TRBV7-9 and TRBJ1-2, the full variable domain reads DTGVSQNPRHKITKRGQNVTFRCDPISEHNRLYWYRQTLGQGPEFLTYFQNEAQLEKSRLLSDRFSAERPKGSFSTLEIQRTEQGDSAMYLCASPSVNYGYTFGSGTRLTVV.

The CDR3: CASSQVQGQAQYF. In DNA form, the CDR3 reads TGTGCCAGCAGCCAAGTGCAGGGACAGGCCCAGTACTTC. The rearrangement uses TRBV3-1 (or the pseudogene TRBV3-2) and TRBJ2-5; TRBD1 matches at 8 bases. After removal of 1 base from V and 9 bases from J, the junction contained 4 bases not matched to a gene. The germline gives CDR1 LGHDT, CDR2 YNNKEL (reference sequence). The CDR3 has 13 residues.

The rearrangement joins TRBV7-2 to TRBJ2-3; perhaps TRBD2 as D (7 bases). The CDR3 has 14 amino acids. The V gene's germline CDR1 is SGHTA and CDR2 FQGNSA. Between the trimmed V and J ends, which lost 1 base and 6 bases, there was a span of 11 bases. CDR3 nucleotide sequence: TGTGCCAGCAGCTTAGGAGGGGGGGGCGATACGCAGTATTTT. This encodes CASSLGGGGDTQYF.